The 9 T cell receptor beta chains below come from one sample, sequenced in a study of shared clonotypes between healthy human individuals. Libraries were prepared by immunoSEQ multiplex PCR; TCRdb keeps only in-frame clonotypes and omits some of them. The sample contains approximately 1,500,000 clones, about 96% of which appear only once. The specimen was naive CD4+ T cells sorted from blood. Subset: CD45RA+ positively selected. The source is a man younger than 40 in good health.

The table lists this clone with a count of one. The genes are TRBV28 and TRBJ2-5; maybe TRBD2 (6 bases). V was shortened by 5 bases and J by 1 base, with 20 bases between the two germline ends. CDR1 MDHEN and CDR2 SYDVKM come from the germline V gene. CDR3 length: 17 amino acids. The CDR3 loop is CASSRDSFLSGQETQYF. In nucleotides, the CDR3 is TGTGCCAGCAGTCGGGACTCATTCCTGTCTGGCCAAGAGACCCAGTACTTC.

The chain employs TRBV19 and TRBJ2-7, with TRBD1 identical over 9 bases. This CDR3 comprises 16 residues. V dropped 5 bases and J dropped 0; count of bases not matched to a gene: 8. Germline V gene data show CDR1 as LNHDA and CDR2 as SQIVND (reference sequence). CDR3 sequence reads: CASSPHPTGGSYEQYF. The CDR3 region has the DNA TGTGCCAGTAGTCCACACCCGACAGGGGGCTCCTACGAGCAGTACTTC.

Remarks on this clone: The same CDR3 also results from other DNA sequences found in this sample. The chain joins TRBV19 to TRBJ1-5; a possible D gene is TRBD1 (5 bases). Per germline, CDR1 LNHDA and CDR2 SQIVND (reference sequence). The CDR3 runs to 11 residues. The V end was cut by 5 bases, the J end by 6 bases, with 5 bases between. CDR3 protein: CASSGGQPQHF. The CDR3 nucleotides read TGTGCCAGTAGTGGGGGTCAGCCCCAGCATTTT. Combining the CDR3 with reference TRBV19 and TRBJ1-5 gives the whole variable domain DGGITQSPKYLFRKEGQNVTLSCEQNLNHDAMYWYRQDPGQGLRLIYYSQIVNDFQKGDIAEGYSVSREKKESFPLTVTSAQKNPTAFYLCASSGGQPQHFGDGTRLSIL.

This chain joins TRBV19 and TRBJ1-1, with 10 bases matching TRBD1. With 9 bases clipped from V and 0 bases from J, the junction kept 16 bases outside the gene matches. The CDR3 consists of 18 residues. CDR1 is LNHDA, CDR2 SQIVND, per germline (reference sequence). The CDR3 spells CASTLPTGQGLLNTEAFF. CDR3 nucleotides: TGTGCCAGCACACTCCCGACGGGACAGGGGCTTCTGAACACTGAAGCTTTCTTT.

This clone was counted once. The V call is TRBV28, the J call TRBJ1-2, with D hard to call. The CDR3 has 13 residues. Between the trimmed V and J ends, which lost 3 bases and 4 bases, there was a span of 9 bases. Germline CDR1 and CDR2: MDHEN and SYDVKM. CDR3 nucleotide sequence: TGTGCCAGCAGTTTGGCGTTCCTCTATGGCTACACCTTC. Translating gives CASSLAFLYGYTF.

This rearrangement joins TRBV5-1 to TRBJ2-1, with 8 bases fitting TRBD2. The CDR3 contains 17 residues. Germline CDR1 SGHRS, CDR2 YFSETQ. The ends lost 4 bases at V and 1 base at J; junction bases unmatched: 10. Written as DNA, the CDR3 is TGCGCCAGCAGCCCGAGAATTACTAGCGGTTCCTACAATGAGCAGTTCTTC. Translation: CASSPRITSGSYNEQFF.

The rearrangement uses TRBV7-9 and TRBJ2-7, with 7 bases aligning to TRBD2. Germline V gives CDR1 SEHNR, CDR2 FQNEAQ (reference sequence). The ends lost 0 bases at V and 4 bases at J; junction bases unmatched: 6. The CDR3 is made up of 15 amino acids. The CDR3 reads CASSLAGGPGYEQYF. DNA of the CDR3: TGTGCCAGCAGCTTAGCGGGAGGGCCCGGGTACGAGCAGTACTTC.

The genes are TRBV28 and TRBJ2-7; maybe TRBD1 (5 bases). CDR3 size: 11 residues. The germline V and J ends were trimmed by 5 bases and 4 bases, with 6 bases remaining between them. The V gene's germline CDR1 is MDHEN and CDR2 SYDVKM. The CDR3 sequence: CASSDRYEQYF. Written as DNA, the CDR3 is TGTGCCAGCAGTGACAGATACGAGCAGTACTTC.

The V gene is TRBV25-1, the J gene TRBJ2-1; possibly TRBD1 for D (5 bases). CDR3 length equals 14 residues. Trimming removed 2 bases at V and 7 bases at J, with 12 bases between. CDR1 is MGHDK, CDR2 SYGVNS, per germline. CDR3 region: CASSEPLKGNEQFF. Here the CDR3 DNA reads TGTGCCAGCAGTGAACCCCTTAAGGGGAATGAGCAGTTCTTC.